The 32 T cell receptor beta chains presented below share a single source sample, sequenced in a study of blood T cells in healthy people across ages. A second PCR of roughly 6 to 12 cycles used a sample-barcoded 5' primer and a J-beta primer mix. TCRdb independently ran MiXCR on the 5' RACE reads; one entry per CDR3 protein. Of 550,000 to 800,000 distinct CDR3 sequences listed, roughly 32% were seen once; the top ten hold 15%. The sample consisted of blood. The receptor set was obtained from a woman of 80 years or more in good health.

As for this clonotype: A much larger clone differs from this one at a single base, so this may be a read error. The chain uses TRBV6-2 or TRBV6-3 and TRBJ2-2; 8 bases align to TRBD1. The CDR3 length is 14 residues. V shed 10 bases and J 1 base; nucleotides not matched to a gene: 5. CDR1 is MNHEY, CDR2 SVGEGT, per germline. Here the CDR3 DNA reads TGTGCCAATCTAACAGGGGGGAACACCGGGGAGCTGTTTTTT. Translated, it gives CANLTGGNTGELFF.

Comments on this clonotype: A read error may account for a junction end that differs from germline. The chain's CDR3 is CANSHPDRGGQETQYF. For the CDR3, the DNA is TGTGCCAACAGTCACCCCGACAGGGGGGGACAGGAGACCCAGTACTTC. This chain connects TRBV12-3 or TRBV12-4 to TRBJ2-4; 9 positions match TRBD1. The J call may be wrong; the DNA end is better matched by TRBJ2-5. The CDR3 is 16 amino acids.

CDR3 sequence reads: CATSDWTGDEQFF. CDR3 nucleotide sequence: TGTGCCACCAGTGATTGGACAGGGGATGAGCAGTTCTTC. The genes are TRBV24-1 and TRBJ2-1; 9 positions agree with TRBD1. V dropped 2 bases and J dropped 8; count of bases not matched to a gene: 0. Germline V lookup: CDR1 KGHDR, CDR2 SFDVKD. CDR3 length: 13 residues.

The rearrangement links TRBV20-1 to TRBJ1-3; D ambiguous. Trimming pared 5 bases from V and 11 bases from J, leaving 10 bases between. In germline, CDR1 is DFQATT, CDR2 SNEGSKA (reference sequence). This CDR3 comprises 10 residues. The CDR3 DNA sequence: TGCAGTGCTGGAGTGGGCCCCATATATTTT. Residues: CSAGVGPIYF.

This clonotype showed up many times. The chain is built from TRBV11-2 and TRBJ2-6, with TRBD1 identical over 8 bases. The CDR3 has 15 amino acids. From germline, CDR1 is SGHAT and CDR2 FQNNGV. After removal of 0 bases from V and 9 bases from J, the junction contained 4 bases not matched to a gene. CDR3 in amino acids: CASSLERTGSNVLTF. The DNA of the CDR3 is TGTGCCAGCAGCTTAGAGAGGACAGGGAGCAACGTCCTGACTTTC.

The sample holds one count of this clonotype. The chain employs TRBV19 and TRBJ2-1; D could derive from TRBD1 or TRBD2 (5 bases each). The V end lost 7 bases, the J end lost 4 bases, and 14 bases lay between the germline ends. The CDR3 extends over 14 amino acids. Germline lookup yields CDR1 LNHDA and CDR2 SQIVND (reference sequence). CDR3 protein: CASKVGTEYNEQFF. In nucleotides, the CDR3 is TGTGCCAGTAAGGTCGGGACGGAGTACAATGAGCAGTTCTTC. The variable domain in full, completed from reference TRBV19 and TRBJ2-1, reads DGGITQSPKYLFRKEGQNVTLSCEQNLNHDAMYWYRQDPGQGLRLIYYSQIVNDFQKGDIAEGYSVSREKKESFPLTVTSAQKNPTAFYLCASKVGTEYNEQFFGPGTRLTVL.

Concerning this clonotype: Possible read error: a much larger clone is one base away. This chain links TRBV9 with TRBJ2-1; D not certain. CDR3 size: 18 residues. The germline CDR1 and CDR2 sequences are SGDLS and YYNGEE. The CDR3 coding sequence is TGTGCCGGCAGCGTAGGATCCAGGCCCCGACCAGTCGGCAATGAGCAGTTCTTC. Translation gives CAGSVGSRPRPVGNEQFF.

The chain links TRBV7-6 to TRBJ1-1; D may be TRBD1 (5 bases). The CDR3 is 17 amino acids. The V end was cut by 1 base, the J end by 2 bases, with 17 bases between. Germline loops: CDR1 SGHVS, CDR2 FNYEAQ. The CDR3 region has the DNA TGTGCCAGCAGCTTAGATATCATGAGGGGAGTTAACACTGAAGCTTTCTTT. The encoded protein is CASSLDIMRGVNTEAFF.

This clonotype was found a few times. Being one base from a much bigger clone, this may be a read error. The chain couples TRBV3-1 to TRBJ2-1, with 8 bases identical to TRBD1. The J call may be faulty, since TRBJ2-7 better matches the DNA end. Germline CDR1 is LGHDT and CDR2 is YNNKEL (reference sequence). The CDR3 is 16 amino acids. The CDR3, as DNA: TGTGCCAGCAGCCAAGCCCCAGGGGGCTCCTACAATGAGCAGTACTTC. It yields the protein CASSQAPGGSYNEQYF.

V gene TRBV6-1 combines with J gene TRBJ1-1; 8 bases agree with TRBD1. From germline, CDR1 is MNHNS and CDR2 SASEGT. The J segment lost 7 bases and the V segment lost 4 bases, leaving 8 bases of the junction unmatched. This CDR3 region has 14 residues. The CDR3 is CASSGTGQAFEAFF. The CDR3 DNA follows: TGTGCCAGCAGTGGGACGGGACAGGCATTTGAAGCTTTCTTT.

This clonotype was observed at least ten times. V usage is TRBV6-2 or TRBV6-3 and J usage is TRBJ1-2; D is uncertain. Trimming removed 2 bases at V and 8 bases at J, with 9 bases between. Germline V gene sequence: CDR1 MNHEY, CDR2 SVGEGT. The CDR3 has 12 amino acids. CDR3 sequence: CASSYDVRGYTF. Here the CDR3 DNA reads TGTGCCAGCAGTTACGATGTCCGGGGCTACACCTTC.

Worth noting for this clonotype: Since a much larger clone is just one base distant, this may be a read error. This CDR3 is CASSFGSTGGPHEQYF. The CDR3 nucleotides read TGCGCCAGCAGTTTTGGTTCTACAGGGGGCCCCCACGAGCAGTACTTC. The gene calls are TRBV5-1 and TRBJ2-7; 9 positions match TRBD1. In germline, CDR1 is SGHRS, CDR2 YFSETQ. V shed 5 bases and J 5 bases; nucleotides not matched to a gene: 14. The CDR3 extends over 16 amino acids.

V and J are TRBV10-3 and TRBJ1-3; TRBD1 matches 8 bases. V was clipped by 9 bases and J by 0 bases; unmatched bases: 4. The CDR3 has 14 amino acids. The germline V gene encodes CDR1 ENHRY and CDR2 SYGVKD. The CDR3, as DNA: TGTGCCATGGGGACAGGAAACTCTGGAAACACCATATATTTT. Its translation: CAMGTGNSGNTIYF.

A single count supports this clonotype. This chain connects TRBV5-1 to TRBJ2-5, with D perhaps TRBD1 (5 bases). Judging by the DNA end, TRBJ2-7 fits better; the J call may be wrong. CDR1 and CDR2 (germline): SGHRS, YFSETQ. CDR3 length equals 15 residues. DNA of the CDR3: TGCGCCAGCAGCCCAGAAGGTGCAGGGCCCCACGAGCAGTACTTC. It encodes CASSPEGAGPHEQYF.

At least ten counts were recorded for this clonotype. The chain is built from TRBV29-1 and TRBJ1-2; 9 nucleotides align to TRBD1. CDR1 is SQVTM and CDR2 is ANQGSEA in the germline V gene. V gave up 6 bases and J gave up 7 bases; unmatched junction bases: 9. The CDR3 totals 13 residues. CDR3 amino acids: CSVSRDRVFGYTF. The DNA of the CDR3 is TGCAGCGTGTCCCGGGACAGGGTTTTTGGCTACACCTTC.

This clonotype has only a few counts. It may be a read error: a sequence one base away is much more abundant. The chain joins TRBV29-1 to TRBJ2-5; tentative D call: TRBD2 (6 bases). CDR1 and CDR2 (germline): SQVTM, ANQGSEA. The CDR3 is 12 residues long. V was cut by 7 bases and J by 4 bases, with 13 bases left in between. The CDR3 protein is CSGVEGGETQYF. CDR3 DNA sequence: TGCAGCGGTGTGGAGGGAGGAGAGACCCAGTACTTC.

J is TRBJ2-1 and V is TRBV7-9, with D tentatively TRBD1 (6 bases). The CDR3 has 14 residues. V gave up 6 bases and J gave up 10 bases, with 19 bases separating them. Germline assignment: CDR1 SEHNR and CDR2 FQNEAQ (reference sequence). For the CDR3, the DNA is TGTGCCAGCAGGCCCGGGACATCCTCCTACGAGCAGTTCTTC. Amino acid sequence: CASRPGTSSYEQFF.

This clonotype has ten or more counts. This sequence joins TRBV7-2 and TRBJ1-6; 7 nucleotides align to TRBD1. CDR3 size: 14 residues. With V trimmed by 5 bases and J by 10 bases, 8 bases remained unmatched. The germline gives CDR1 SGHTA, CDR2 FQGNSA. CDR3 protein: CASSPSDRPSPLHF. The CDR3 nucleotides are TGTGCCAGCAGCCCCTCGGACAGGCCATCACCCCTCCACTTT. The variable domain in full, with the rest retrieved from reference TRBV7-2 and TRBJ1-6, is GAGVSQSPSNKVTEKGKDVELRCDPISGHTALYWYRQSLGQGLEFLIYFQGNSAPDKSGLPSDRFSAERTGGSVSTLTIQRTQQEDSAVYLCASSPSDRPSPLHFGNGTRLTVT.

This clonotype was recorded many times. The rearrangement links TRBV27 to TRBJ2-1, with D tentatively TRBD1 or TRBD2 (5 bases each). Between the trimmed V and J ends, which lost 2 bases and 3 bases, there was a span of 17 bases. The germline gives CDR1 MNHEY, CDR2 SMNVEV (reference sequence). The CDR3 spans 17 residues. CDR3: CASSLPGRGAGYNEQFF. For the CDR3, the DNA is TGTGCCAGCAGTTTACCCGGACGAGGGGCGGGCTACAATGAGCAGTTCTTC.

The chain joins TRBV20-1 to TRBJ1-1; the D is unclear. The CDR3 is 14 amino acids. CDR1 and CDR2 (germline): DFQATT, SNEGSKA (reference sequence). Trimming left V 2 bases short and J 7 bases short, with 17 bases between. Written as DNA, the CDR3 is TGCAGTGCTAGAAGGCAGGCTGCCTGGGGTGAAGCTTTCTTT. This encodes CSARRQAAWGEAFF.

The table lists this clonotype with a few counts. V is TRBV28 and J is TRBJ1-5, with 8 bases identical to TRBD1. The germline CDR1 and CDR2 sequences are MDHEN and SYDVKM. This CDR3 region has 12 residues. CDR3 protein: CAARGPNQPQHF. The DNA for the CDR3 is TGTGCTGCCAGGGGGCCCAATCAGCCCCAGCATTTT.

The chain is built from TRBV6-5 and TRBJ1-1; perhaps TRBD1 as D (6 bases). This CDR3 comprises 16 residues. Trimming took off 8 bases at V and 6 bases at J, with 25 bases between the two ends. The germline CDR1 and CDR2 sequences are MNHEY and SVGAGI. CDR3 DNA sequence: TGTGCCAGCGGCAGGGCCAGGGGCCGAAGTAAGCCTGAAGCTTTCTTT. Encoded protein: CASGRARGRSKPEAFF.

The chain joins TRBV7-9 to TRBJ1-1; D gene unclear. Germline values: CDR1 SEHNR, CDR2 FQNEAQ (reference sequence). Trimming removed 5 bases from V and 1 base from J, with 14 bases in between. The CDR3 is 15 residues long. The CDR3 region has the DNA TGTGCCAGCAGCCACATAGGACGGGGGAACACTGAAGCTTTCTTT. This gives the protein CASSHIGRGNTEAFF.

Points on this clonotype: A much larger clone is a single base away; this may be a read error. This chain joins TRBV6-6 and TRBJ2-1, with D hard to call. This CDR3 region has 13 residues. CDR1 MNHNY and CDR2 SVGAGI come from the germline V gene (reference sequence). Deletions cut 10 bases from V and 10 bases from J, with 20 bases between. CDR3 in DNA: TGTGCCATCGCTGGACCAGTCTACCACGAGCAGTTCTTC. This codes for CAIAGPVYHEQFF.

This clonotype appeared many times. The chain links TRBV10-3 to TRBJ2-5, with D possibly being TRBD1 (5 bases). Trimming removed 2 bases from V and 5 bases from J, with 12 bases in between. The CDR3 spans 14 residues. Germline CDR1 and CDR2: ENHRY and SYGVKD. The CDR3, as DNA: TGTGCCATCAGTGAGGGGCAGGGAAGGGAGACCCAGTACTTC. This encodes CAISEGQGRETQYF.

This clonotype showed up many times. For the CDR3, the DNA is TGTGCCAGCAGCCCGGGGGGGGGAACCAAAGAGACCCAGTACTTC. Translating it yields CASSPGGGTKETQYF. This chain uses TRBV7-6 with TRBJ2-5; 8 positions agree with TRBD2. V shed 5 bases, J shed 3 bases, and the junction held 8 bases outside the gene matches. The CDR3 contains 15 residues. The V gene's germline CDR1 is SGHVS and CDR2 FNYEAQ.

This clonotype was seen repeatedly, ten times or more. This chain uses TRBV6-1 with TRBJ1-6; D is ambiguous. Germline loops: CDR1 MNHNS, CDR2 SASEGT. Deletions cut 1 base from V and 2 bases from J, with 9 bases between. CDR3 length equals 16 residues. The CDR3 here is CASSEGGDPYNSPLHF. The DNA for the CDR3 is TGTGCCAGCAGTGAAGGGGGAGACCCCTATAATTCACCCCTCCACTTT.

This clonotype was detected ten times or more. The chain has TRBV5-1 and TRBJ1-1; D uncertain. CDR1 and CDR2 (germline): SGHRS, YFSETQ. CDR3 size: 14 residues. Trimming cost V 0 bases and J 0 bases, with 6 bases left between them. The CDR3 nucleotides are TGCGCCAGCAGCTTGGATCTTGTGAACACTGAAGCTTTCTTT. Its protein is CASSLDLVNTEAFF.

This clonotype appeared a few times. This chain links TRBV4-3 with TRBJ1-3; no clear D. V lost 0 bases, J lost 1 base, and 7 bases lay in between. Germline V gene lookup returns CDR1 LGHNA and CDR2 YSLEER. The CDR3 runs 15 residues. This chain's CDR3 is CASSQDLGSGNTIYF. The CDR3 coding sequence is TGCGCCAGCAGCCAAGATCTGGGATCTGGAAACACCATATATTTT.

This clonotype was seen a few times. The chain carries TRBV7-2 and TRBJ1-2; maybe TRBD1 (6 bases). Trimming took 5 bases from V and 2 from J, leaving 12 bases between them. The CDR3 loop spans 14 amino acids. Germline V lookup: CDR1 SGHTA, CDR2 FQGNSA. The CDR3 DNA reads TGTGCCAGCAGCCAAAACAGGGTCAACTATGGCTACACCTTC. It is translated as CASSQNRVNYGYTF.

This chain links TRBV20-1 with TRBJ2-3; 11 bases are a match to TRBD2. CDR1 DFQATT and CDR2 SNEGSKA come from the germline V gene (reference sequence). The ends lost 5 bases at V and 3 bases at J; junction bases unmatched: 7. CDR3 length equals 15 residues. The CDR3 loop is CSALRLAGNTDTQYF. The DNA for the CDR3 is TGCAGTGCTCTCCGACTAGCGGGAAATACAGATACGCAGTATTTT.

The genes are TRBV21-1 and TRBJ1-2. TRBV21-1 is flagged as a pseudogene. This CDR3 is built from 11 residues. In nucleotides, the CDR3 is TGTGCCAGCAGCAAAGACCCGGGCTACACCTTC. It translates to CASSKDPGYTF.